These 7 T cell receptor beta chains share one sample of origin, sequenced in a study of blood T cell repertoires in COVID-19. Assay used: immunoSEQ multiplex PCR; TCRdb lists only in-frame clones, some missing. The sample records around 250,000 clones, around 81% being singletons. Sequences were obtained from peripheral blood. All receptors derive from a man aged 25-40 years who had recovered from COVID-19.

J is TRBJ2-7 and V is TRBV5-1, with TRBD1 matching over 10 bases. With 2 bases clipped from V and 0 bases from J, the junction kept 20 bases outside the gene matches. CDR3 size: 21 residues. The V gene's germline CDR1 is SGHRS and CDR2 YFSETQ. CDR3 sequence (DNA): TGCGCCAGCAGCTTCTATCTTCTTGGGACAGGGGCAGATGAGCTCTCCTACGAGCAGTACTTC. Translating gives CASSFYLLGTGADELSYEQYF.

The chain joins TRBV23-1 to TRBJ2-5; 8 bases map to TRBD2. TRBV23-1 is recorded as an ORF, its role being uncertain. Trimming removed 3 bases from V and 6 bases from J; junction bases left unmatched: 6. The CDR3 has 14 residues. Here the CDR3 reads CASSHPGGLKTQYF. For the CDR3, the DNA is TGCGCCAGCAGTCACCCGGGAGGGTTAAAGACCCAGTACTTC.

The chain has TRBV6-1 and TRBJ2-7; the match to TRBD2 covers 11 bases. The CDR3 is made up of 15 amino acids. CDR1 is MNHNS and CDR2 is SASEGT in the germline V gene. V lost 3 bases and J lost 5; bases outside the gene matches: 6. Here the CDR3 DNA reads TGTGCCAGCAGTGATAGCGGGGGGGTAATCCACGAGCAGTACTTC. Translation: CASSDSGGVIHEQYF.

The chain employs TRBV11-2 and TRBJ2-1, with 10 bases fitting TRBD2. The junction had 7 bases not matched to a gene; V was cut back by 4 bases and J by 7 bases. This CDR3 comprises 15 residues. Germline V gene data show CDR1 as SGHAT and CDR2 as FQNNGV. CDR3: CASSSERGGWNEQFF. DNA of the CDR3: TGTGCCAGCAGCTCGGAGCGGGGGGGATGGAATGAGCAGTTCTTC. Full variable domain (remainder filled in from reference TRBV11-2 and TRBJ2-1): EAGVAQSPRYKIIEKRQSVAFWCNPISGHATLYWYQQILGQGPKLLIQFQNNGVVDDSQLPKDRFSAERLKGVDSTLKIQPAKLEDSAVYLCASSSERGGWNEQFFGPGTRLTVL.

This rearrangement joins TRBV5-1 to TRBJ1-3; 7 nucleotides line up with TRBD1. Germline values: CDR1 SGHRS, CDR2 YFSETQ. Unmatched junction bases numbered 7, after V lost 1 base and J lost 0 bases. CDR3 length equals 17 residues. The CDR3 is CASSLTTGLSSGNTIYF. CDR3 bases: TGCGCCAGCAGCTTGACGACAGGGCTCAGCTCTGGAAACACCATATATTTT. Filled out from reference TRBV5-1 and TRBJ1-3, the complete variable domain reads KAGVTQTPRYLIKTRGQQVTLSCSPISGHRSVSWYQQTPGQGLQFLFEYFSETQRNKGNFPGRFSGRQFSNSRSEMNVSTLELGDSALYLCASSLTTGLSSGNTIYFGEGSWLTVV.

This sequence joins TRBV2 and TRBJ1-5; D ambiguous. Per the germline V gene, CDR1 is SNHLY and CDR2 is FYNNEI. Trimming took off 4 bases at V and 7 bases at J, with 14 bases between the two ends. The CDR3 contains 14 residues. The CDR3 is CASSVWRVGQPQHF. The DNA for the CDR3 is TGTGCCAGCAGTGTTTGGAGGGTTGGGCAGCCCCAGCATTTT.

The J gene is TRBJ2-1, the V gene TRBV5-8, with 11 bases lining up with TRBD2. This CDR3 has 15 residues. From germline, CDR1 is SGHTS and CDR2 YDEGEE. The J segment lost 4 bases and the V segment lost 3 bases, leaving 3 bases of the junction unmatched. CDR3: CASSSGLAGYNEQFF. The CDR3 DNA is TGTGCCAGCAGCTCCGGACTAGCGGGTTACAATGAGCAGTTCTTC.